This T cell receptor beta chain was obtained from a study of identical twins. Study-level findings and limits: Carriage of fewer insertions was seen in abundant cord blood beta clonotypes, whereas memory repertoires showed none.

This CDR3 has 18 residues. V was trimmed by 8 bases and J by 3 bases, leaving 26 bases between them. Germline V gene sequence: CDR1 MNHNS, CDR2 SASEGT. This clonotype was seen more than once but under ten times. The target antigen is unknown. One entry per CDR3 protein, called by TCRdb with MiXCR from the 5' RACE reads. The data contain some 320,000 distinct CDR3 sequences, about 12% of them singletons. These data are also associated with another study on yellow fever vaccine responses in identical twins.

This chain uses TRBV6-1 with TRBJ1-5, with D possibly being TRBD1 (5 bases). The clonotype comes from a woman aged 18-29 years in good health. The sequencing input was CD8+ T cells sorted from blood. The DNA of the CDR3 is TGTGCCAGCCTTATTAGAGGGCACTCAATGGGGCACAATCAGCCCCAGCATTTT. Its protein product is CASLIRGHSMGHNQPQHF.